This T cell receptor beta chain was profiled in a study of CD8 T cells in Susac syndrome. This clonotype was recorded only once. An amount of RNA that ranged from roughly 0.5 to 1 ug was reverse transcribed with random hexamers. TCRdb reanalysed the immunoSEQ multiplex PCR reads using MiXCR and keeps one entry per CDR3 protein. The sample holds over 100,000 distinct CDR3 sequences, about 93% seen once. Germline V gives CDR1 SGHDT, CDR2 YYEEEE. The CDR3 runs 14 residues. The V and J ends lost 6 bases and 8 bases respectively, with 15 bases between them. Negative magnetic isolation gave CD8+ and CD4+ cells; FACS enriched CD8+ TEMRA.

The source is a human donor in good health. The sample consisted of CD4+ T cells from PBMCs. V usage is TRBV5-6 and J usage is TRBJ1-6; D might be TRBD1 (5 bases). Here the CDR3 DNA reads TGTGCCAGCAATTTCGGGACGGACGATTCACCCCTCCACTTT. Its translation is CASNFGTDDSPLHF.